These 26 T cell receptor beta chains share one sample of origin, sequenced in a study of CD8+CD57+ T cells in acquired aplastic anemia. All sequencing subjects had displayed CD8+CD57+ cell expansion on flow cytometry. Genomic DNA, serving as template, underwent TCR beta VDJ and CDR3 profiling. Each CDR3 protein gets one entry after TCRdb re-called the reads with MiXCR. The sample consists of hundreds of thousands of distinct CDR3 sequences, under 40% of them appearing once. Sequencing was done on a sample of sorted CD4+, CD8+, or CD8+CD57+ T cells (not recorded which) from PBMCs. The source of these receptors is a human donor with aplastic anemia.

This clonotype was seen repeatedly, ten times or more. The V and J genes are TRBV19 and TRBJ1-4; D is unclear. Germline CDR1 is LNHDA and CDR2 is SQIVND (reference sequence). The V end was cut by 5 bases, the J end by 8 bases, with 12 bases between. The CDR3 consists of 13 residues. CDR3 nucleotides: TGTGCCAGTAGTCCCCAAACACGGGAAAAACTGTTTTTT. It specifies CASSPQTREKLFF.

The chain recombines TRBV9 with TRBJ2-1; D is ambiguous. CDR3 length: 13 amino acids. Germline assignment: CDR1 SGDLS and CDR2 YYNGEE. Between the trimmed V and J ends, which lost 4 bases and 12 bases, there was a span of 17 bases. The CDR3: CASSLLDQVTQFF. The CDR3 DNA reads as TGTGCCAGCAGCCTATTGGATCAGGTAACGCAGTTCTTC.

CDR3 amino acids: CATSDPGQPGYNEQFF. In DNA, the CDR3 is TGTGCCACCAGTGATCCGGGACAACCGGGCTACAATGAGCAGTTCTTC. The chain uses TRBV24-1 and TRBJ2-1; possibly TRBD1 for D (6 bases). The length of the CDR3 is 16 residues. The germline V and J ends were trimmed by 3 bases and 3 bases, with 14 bases remaining between them. The germline V gene has CDR1 KGHDR and CDR2 SFDVKD.

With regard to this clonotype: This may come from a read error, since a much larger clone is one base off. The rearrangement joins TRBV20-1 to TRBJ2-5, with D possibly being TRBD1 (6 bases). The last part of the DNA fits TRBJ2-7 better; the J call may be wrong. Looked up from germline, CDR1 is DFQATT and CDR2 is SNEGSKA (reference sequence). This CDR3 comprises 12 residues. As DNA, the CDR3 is TGCAGTGCTCCCCGGGACACCCACGAGCAGTACTTC. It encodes CSAPRDTHEQYF.

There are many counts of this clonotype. This CDR3 reads CASSKDSSYNEQFF. CDR3 in DNA: TGTGCCAGCAGCAAAGACAGTTCCTACAATGAGCAGTTCTTC. The rearrangement joins TRBV7-3 to TRBJ2-1, with D maybe TRBD1 (5 bases). Trimming left V 5 bases short and J 1 base short, with 9 bases between. This CDR3 is built from 14 residues. CDR1 and CDR2 (germline): SGHTA, FQGTGA.

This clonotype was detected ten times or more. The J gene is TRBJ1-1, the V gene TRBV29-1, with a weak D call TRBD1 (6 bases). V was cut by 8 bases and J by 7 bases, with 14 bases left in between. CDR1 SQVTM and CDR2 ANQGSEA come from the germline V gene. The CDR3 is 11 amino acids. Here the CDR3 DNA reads TGCAGCTTCCTACAGGGACTTGAAGCTTTCTTT. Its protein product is CSFLQGLEAFF.

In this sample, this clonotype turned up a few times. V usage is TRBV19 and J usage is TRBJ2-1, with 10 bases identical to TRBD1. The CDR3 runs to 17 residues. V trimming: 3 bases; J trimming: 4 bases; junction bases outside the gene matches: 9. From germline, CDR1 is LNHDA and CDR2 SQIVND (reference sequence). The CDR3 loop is CASSISGTGASYNEQFF. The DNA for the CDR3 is TGTGCCAGTAGTATTTCCGGGACAGGGGCTTCTTACAATGAGCAGTTCTTC.

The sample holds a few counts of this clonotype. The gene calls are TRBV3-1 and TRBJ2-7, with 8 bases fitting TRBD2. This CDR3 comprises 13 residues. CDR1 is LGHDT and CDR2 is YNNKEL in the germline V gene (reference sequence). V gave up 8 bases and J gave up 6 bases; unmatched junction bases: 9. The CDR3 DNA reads TGTGCCAGCGAGATGGCGGCGGGAGGCGAGCAGTACTTC. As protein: CASEMAAGGEQYF.

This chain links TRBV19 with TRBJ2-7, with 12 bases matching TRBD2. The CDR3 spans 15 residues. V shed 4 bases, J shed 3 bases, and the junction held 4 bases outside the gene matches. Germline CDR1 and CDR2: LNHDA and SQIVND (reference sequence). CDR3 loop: CASSTLAGGLYEQYF. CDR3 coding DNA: TGTGCCAGTAGTACCCTAGCGGGGGGGCTCTACGAGCAGTACTTC.

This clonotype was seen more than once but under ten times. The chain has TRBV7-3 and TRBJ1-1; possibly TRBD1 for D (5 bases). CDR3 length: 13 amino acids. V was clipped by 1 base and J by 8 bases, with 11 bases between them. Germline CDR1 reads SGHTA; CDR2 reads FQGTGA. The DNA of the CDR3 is TGTGCCAGCAGCTTAAGAGGGGTGAGGGAAGCTTTCTTT. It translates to CASSLRGVREAFF.

The CDR3 DNA follows: TGTGCCAGCAGCTTATCAGGGAGTCTATACGAGCAGTACTTC. It codes for CASSLSGSLYEQYF. The chain joins TRBV7-9 to TRBJ2-7; TRBD1 or TRBD2 may be the D gene (5 bases each). This CDR3 spans 14 amino acids. From germline, CDR1 is SEHNR and CDR2 FQNEAQ (reference sequence). V was cut by 2 bases and J by 4 bases, with 12 bases left in between.

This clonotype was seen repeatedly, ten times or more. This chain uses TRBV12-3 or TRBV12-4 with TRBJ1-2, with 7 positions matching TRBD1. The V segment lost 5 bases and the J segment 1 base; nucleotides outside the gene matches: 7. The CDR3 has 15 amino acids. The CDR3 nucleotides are TGTGCCAGCAGTCCGGGACAGCAAAGTAACTATGGCTACACCTTC. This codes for CASSPGQQSNYGYTF.

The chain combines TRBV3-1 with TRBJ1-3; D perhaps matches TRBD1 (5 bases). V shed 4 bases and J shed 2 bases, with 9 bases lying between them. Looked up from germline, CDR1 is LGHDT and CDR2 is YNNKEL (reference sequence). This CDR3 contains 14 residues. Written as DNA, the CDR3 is TGTGCCAGCAGCCGGGACTTAACTGGAAACACCATATATTTT. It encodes CASSRDLTGNTIYF.

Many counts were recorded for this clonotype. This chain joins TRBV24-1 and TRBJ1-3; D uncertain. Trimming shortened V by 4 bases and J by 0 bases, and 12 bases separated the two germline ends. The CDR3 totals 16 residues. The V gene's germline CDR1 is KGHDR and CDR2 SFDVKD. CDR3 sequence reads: CATSDETPFSGNTIYF. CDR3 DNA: TGTGCCACCAGTGACGAGACACCTTTCTCTGGAAACACCATATATTTT.

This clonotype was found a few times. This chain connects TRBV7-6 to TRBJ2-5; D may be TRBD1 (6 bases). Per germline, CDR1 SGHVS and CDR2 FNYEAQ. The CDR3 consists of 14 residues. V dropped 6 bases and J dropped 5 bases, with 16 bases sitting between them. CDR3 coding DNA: TGTGCCAGCAGTGATAGGACAGATTGGGAGACCCAGTACTTC. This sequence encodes CASSDRTDWETQYF.

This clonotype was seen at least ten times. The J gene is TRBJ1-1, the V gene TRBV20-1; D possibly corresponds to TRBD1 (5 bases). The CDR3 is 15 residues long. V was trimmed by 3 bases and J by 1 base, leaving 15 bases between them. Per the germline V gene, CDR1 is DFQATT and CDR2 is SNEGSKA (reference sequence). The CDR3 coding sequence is TGCAGTGCTAGTTCGTTCGAGACAGCGAACACTGAAGCTTTCTTT. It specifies CSASSFETANTEAFF.

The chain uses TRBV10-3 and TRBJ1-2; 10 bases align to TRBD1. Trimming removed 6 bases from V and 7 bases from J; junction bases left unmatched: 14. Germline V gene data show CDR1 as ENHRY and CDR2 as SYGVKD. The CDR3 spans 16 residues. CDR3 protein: CAIRTDRGCLIGGYTF. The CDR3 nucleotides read TGTGCCATCAGAACGGACAGGGGGTGCTTAATAGGTGGCTACACCTTC.

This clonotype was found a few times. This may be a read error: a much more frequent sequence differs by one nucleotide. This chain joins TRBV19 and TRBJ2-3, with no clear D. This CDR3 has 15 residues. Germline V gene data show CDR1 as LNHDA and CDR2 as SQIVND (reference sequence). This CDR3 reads CTSSIGQFVTDTQYF. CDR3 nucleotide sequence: TGTACCAGTAGTATCGGCCAGTTCGTCACAGATACGCAGTATTTT.

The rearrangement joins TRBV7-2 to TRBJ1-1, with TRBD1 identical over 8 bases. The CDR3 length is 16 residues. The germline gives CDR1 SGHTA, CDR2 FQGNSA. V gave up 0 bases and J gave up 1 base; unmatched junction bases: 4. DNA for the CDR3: TGTGCCAGCAGCTTAGCTCAGGGGGCATGGAACACTGAAGCTTTCTTT. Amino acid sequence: CASSLAQGAWNTEAFF.

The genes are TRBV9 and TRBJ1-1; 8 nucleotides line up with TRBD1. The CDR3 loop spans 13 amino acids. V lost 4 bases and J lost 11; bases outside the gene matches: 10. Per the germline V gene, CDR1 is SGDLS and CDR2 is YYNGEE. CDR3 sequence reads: CASSPFGTGGAFF. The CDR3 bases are TGTGCCAGCAGCCCCTTCGGGACAGGCGGGGCTTTCTTT. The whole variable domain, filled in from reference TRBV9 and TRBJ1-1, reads DSGVTQTPKHLITATGQRVTLRCSPRSGDLSVYWYQQSLDQGLQFLIQYYNGEERAKGNILERFSAQQFPDLHSELNLSSLELGDSALYFCASSPFGTGGAFFGQGTRLTVV.

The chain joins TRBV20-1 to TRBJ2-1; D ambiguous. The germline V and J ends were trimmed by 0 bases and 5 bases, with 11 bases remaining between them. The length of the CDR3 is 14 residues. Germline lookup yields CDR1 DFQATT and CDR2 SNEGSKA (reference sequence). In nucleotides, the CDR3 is TGCAGTGCTAGAGAAAACGGGCCCGACAATGAGCAGTTCTTC. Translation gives CSARENGPDNEQFF.

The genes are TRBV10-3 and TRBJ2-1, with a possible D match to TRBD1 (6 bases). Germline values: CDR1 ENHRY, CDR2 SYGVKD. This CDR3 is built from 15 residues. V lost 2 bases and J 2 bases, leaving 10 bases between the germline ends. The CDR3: CAISEGQGTYNEQFF. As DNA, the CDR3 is TGTGCCATCAGTGAGGGGCAGGGGACCTACAATGAGCAGTTCTTC.

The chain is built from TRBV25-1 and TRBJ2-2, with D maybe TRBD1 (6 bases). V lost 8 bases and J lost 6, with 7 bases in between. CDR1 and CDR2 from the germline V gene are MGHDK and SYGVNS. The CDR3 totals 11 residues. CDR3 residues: CASGGPGELFF. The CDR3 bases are TGTGCCAGCGGGGGCCCCGGGGAGCTGTTTTTT. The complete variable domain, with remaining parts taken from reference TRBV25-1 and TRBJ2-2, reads EADIYQTPRYLVIGTGKKITLECSQTMGHDKMYWYQQDPGMELHLIHYSYGVNSTEKGDLSSESTVSRIRTEHFPLTLESARPSHTSQYLCASGGPGELFFGEGSRLTVL.

CDR3 region: CASSPDGTASTDTQYF. The DNA of the CDR3 is TGCGCCAGCAGCCCCGACGGGACAGCTAGCACAGATACGCAGTATTTT. The rearrangement links TRBV5-1 to TRBJ2-3, with TRBD1 matching 7 bases. The ends lost 4 bases at V and 0 bases at J; junction bases unmatched: 8. This CDR3 is built from 16 residues. CDR1 and CDR2 (germline): SGHRS, YFSETQ. Combining the CDR3 with reference TRBV5-1 and TRBJ2-3 gives the whole variable domain KAGVTQTPRYLIKTRGQQVTLSCSPISGHRSVSWYQQTPGQGLQFLFEYFSETQRNKGNFPGRFSGRQFSNSRSEMNVSTLELGDSALYLCASSPDGTASTDTQYFGPGTRLTVL.

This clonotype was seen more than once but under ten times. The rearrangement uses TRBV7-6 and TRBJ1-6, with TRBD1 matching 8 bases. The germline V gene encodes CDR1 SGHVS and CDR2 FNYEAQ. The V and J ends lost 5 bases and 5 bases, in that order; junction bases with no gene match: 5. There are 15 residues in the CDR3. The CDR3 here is CASSRRGQDNSPLHF. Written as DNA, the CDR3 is TGTGCCAGCAGCAGGAGGGGACAGGATAATTCACCCCTCCACTTT.

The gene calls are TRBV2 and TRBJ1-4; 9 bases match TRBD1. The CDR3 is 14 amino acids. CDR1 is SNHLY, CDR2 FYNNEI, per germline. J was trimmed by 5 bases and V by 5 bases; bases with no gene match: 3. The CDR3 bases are TGTGCCAGCAGTCTGACAGGGGGGAATGAAAAACTGTTTTTT. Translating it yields CASSLTGGNEKLFF.